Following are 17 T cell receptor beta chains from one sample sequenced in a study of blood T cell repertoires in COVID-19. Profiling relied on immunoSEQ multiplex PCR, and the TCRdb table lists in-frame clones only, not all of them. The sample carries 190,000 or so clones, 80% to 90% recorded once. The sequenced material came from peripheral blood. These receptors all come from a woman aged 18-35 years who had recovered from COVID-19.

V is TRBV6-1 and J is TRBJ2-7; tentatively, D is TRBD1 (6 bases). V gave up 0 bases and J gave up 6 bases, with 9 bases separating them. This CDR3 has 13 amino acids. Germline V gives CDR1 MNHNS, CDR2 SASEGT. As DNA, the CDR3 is TGTGCCAGCAGTGAAGCCGCCAGGGGCGAGCAGTACGTC. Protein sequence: CASSEAARGEQYV.

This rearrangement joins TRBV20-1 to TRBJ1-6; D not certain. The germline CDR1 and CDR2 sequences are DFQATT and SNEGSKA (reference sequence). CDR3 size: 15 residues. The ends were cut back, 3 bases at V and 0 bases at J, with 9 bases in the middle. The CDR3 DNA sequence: TGCAGTGCTAGTACAGAGAGCTCCTATAATTCACCCCTCCACTTT. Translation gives CSASTESSYNSPLHF.

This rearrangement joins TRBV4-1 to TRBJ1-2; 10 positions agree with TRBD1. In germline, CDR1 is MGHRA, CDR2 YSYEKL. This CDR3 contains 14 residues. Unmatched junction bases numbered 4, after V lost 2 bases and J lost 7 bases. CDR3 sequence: CASSQPGQGGGYTF. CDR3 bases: TGCGCCAGCAGCCAACCTGGACAGGGGGGTGGCTACACCTTC.

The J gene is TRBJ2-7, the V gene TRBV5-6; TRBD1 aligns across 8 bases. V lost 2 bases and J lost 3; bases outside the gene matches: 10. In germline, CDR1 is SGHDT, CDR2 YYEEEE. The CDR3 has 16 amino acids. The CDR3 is CASSFYITGGVYEQYF. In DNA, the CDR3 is TGTGCCAGCAGCTTTTACATAACAGGGGGTGTCTACGAGCAGTACTTC. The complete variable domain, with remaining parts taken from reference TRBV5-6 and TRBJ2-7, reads DAGVTQSPTHLIKTRGQQVTLRCSPKSGHDTVSWYQQALGQGPQFIFQYYEEEERQRGNFPDRFSGHQFPNYSSELNVNALLLGDSALYLCASSFYITGGVYEQYFGPGTRLTVT.

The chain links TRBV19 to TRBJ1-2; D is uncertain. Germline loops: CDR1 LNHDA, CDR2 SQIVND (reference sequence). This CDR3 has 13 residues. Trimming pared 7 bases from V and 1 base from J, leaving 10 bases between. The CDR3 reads CASTRQRNYGYTF. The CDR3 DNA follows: TGTGCCAGTACCAGACAACGTAACTATGGCTACACCTTC.

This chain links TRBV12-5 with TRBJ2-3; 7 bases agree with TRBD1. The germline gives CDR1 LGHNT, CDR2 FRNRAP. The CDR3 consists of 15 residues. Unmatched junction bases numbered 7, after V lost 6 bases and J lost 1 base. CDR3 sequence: CASGPGTARTDTQYF. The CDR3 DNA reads TGTGCTAGTGGCCCCGGGACAGCCCGCACAGATACGCAGTATTTT.

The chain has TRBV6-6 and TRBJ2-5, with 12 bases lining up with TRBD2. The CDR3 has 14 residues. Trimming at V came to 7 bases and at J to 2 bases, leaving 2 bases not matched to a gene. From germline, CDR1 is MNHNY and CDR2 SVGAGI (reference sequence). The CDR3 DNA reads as TGTGCCAGCAACGGACTAGCGGGGCAAGAGACCCAGTACTTC. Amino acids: CASNGLAGQETQYF.

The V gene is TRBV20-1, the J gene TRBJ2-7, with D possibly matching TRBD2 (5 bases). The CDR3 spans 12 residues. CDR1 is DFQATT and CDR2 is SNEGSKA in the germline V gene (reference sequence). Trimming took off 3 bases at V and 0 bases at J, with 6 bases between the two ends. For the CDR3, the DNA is TGCAGTGCTAGTGGGAGCTCCTACGAGCAGTACTTC. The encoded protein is CSASGSSYEQYF.

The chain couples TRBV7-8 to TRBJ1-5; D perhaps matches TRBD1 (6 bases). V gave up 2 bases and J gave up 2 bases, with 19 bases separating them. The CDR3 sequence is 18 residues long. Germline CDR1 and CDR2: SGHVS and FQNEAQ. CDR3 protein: CASSLLSAGGAGNQPQHF. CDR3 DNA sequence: TGTGCCAGCAGCTTATTGTCCGCGGGGGGCGCGGGCAATCAGCCCCAGCATTTT.

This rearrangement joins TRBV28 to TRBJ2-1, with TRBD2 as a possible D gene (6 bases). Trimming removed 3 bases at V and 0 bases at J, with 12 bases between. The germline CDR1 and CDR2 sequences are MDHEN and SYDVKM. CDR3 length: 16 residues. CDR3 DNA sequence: TGTGCCAGCAGTTTGTTTCGGGGGACCTCCTACAATGAGCAGTTCTTC. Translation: CASSLFRGTSYNEQFF.

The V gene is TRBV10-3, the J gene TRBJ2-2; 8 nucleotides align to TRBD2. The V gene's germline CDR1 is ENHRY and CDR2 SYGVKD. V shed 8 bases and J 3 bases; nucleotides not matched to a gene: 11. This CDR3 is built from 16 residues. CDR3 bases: TGTGCCATCTCTTCCGGTAGCGGGACCCACACCGGGGAGCTGTTTTTT. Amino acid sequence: CAISSGSGTHTGELFF.

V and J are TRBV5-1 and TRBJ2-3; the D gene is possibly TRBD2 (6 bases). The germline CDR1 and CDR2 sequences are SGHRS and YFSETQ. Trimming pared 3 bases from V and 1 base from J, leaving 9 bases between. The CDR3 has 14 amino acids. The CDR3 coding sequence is TGCGCCAGCAGCTGGGCTAGCGGCACAGATACGCAGTATTTT. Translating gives CASSWASGTDTQYF.

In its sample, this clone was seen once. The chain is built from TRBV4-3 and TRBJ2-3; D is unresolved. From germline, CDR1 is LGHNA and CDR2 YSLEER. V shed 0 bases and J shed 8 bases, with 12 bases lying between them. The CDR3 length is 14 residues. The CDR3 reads CASSQEVGPGTQYF. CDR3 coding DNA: TGCGCCAGCAGCCAAGAAGTTGGGCCCGGTACGCAGTATTTT.

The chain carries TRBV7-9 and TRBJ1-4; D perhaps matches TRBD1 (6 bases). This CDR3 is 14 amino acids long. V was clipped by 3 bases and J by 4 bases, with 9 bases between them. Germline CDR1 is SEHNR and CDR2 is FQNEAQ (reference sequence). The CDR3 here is CASSFTGYNEKLFF. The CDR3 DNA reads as TGTGCCAGCAGCTTTACAGGGTATAATGAAAAACTGTTTTTT.

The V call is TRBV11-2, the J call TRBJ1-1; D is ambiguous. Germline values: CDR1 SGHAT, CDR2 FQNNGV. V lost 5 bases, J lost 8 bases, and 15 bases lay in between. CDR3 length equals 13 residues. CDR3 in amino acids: CASSTGTVNEAFF. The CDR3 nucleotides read TGTGCCAGCAGCACCGGCACAGTGAACGAAGCTTTCTTT.

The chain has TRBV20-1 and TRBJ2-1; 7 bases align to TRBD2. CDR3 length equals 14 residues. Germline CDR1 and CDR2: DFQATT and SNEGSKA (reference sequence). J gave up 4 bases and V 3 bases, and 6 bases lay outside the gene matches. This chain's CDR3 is CSASRLAAYNEQFF. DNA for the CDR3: TGCAGTGCTAGTCGGCTAGCGGCGTACAATGAGCAGTTCTTC.

CDR3 DNA: TGTGCCAGCAGCTTCACCGAGCCCCAGGGGACACCCCTCCACTTT. This gives the protein CASSFTEPQGTPLHF. The V gene is TRBV7-8, the J gene TRBJ1-6; D is possibly TRBD1 (6 bases). Trimming took 3 bases from V and 11 from J, leaving 17 bases between them. Germline V gene sequence: CDR1 SGHVS, CDR2 FQNEAQ. CDR3 length: 15 residues. Combining the CDR3 with reference TRBV7-8 and TRBJ1-6 gives the whole variable domain GAGVSQSPRYKVAKRGQDVALRCDPISGHVSLFWYQQALGQGPEFLTYFQNEAQLDKSGLPSDRFFAERPEGSVSTLKIQRTQQEDSAVYLCASSFTEPQGTPLHFGNGTRLTVT.